This T cell receptor (beta chain) was retrieved from a study of OX40 agonist ivuxolimab in advanced cancers. Describing the broader study: The costimulatory receptor OX40 (CD134) was targeted by ivuxolimab, a fully human IgG2 agonistic monoclonal antibody. Intravenous ivuxolimab was administered to patients every 2 weeks at six dose levels: 0.01, 0.1, 0.3, 1.5, 3 and 10 mg/kg. Of the roughly 52 dose-escalation patients, hepatocellular carcinoma was present in 19, melanoma in around 15, renal cell carcinoma in 9 and head and neck cancer in 9. A male proportion of around 83% and a mean age of around 60 years, ranging from about 20 to 79, were recorded for the dose-escalation cohort. Patients were allowed to have had prior anti-PD-1, anti-PD-L1 or anti-CTLA-4 therapy, and 30% to 40% of the dose-escalation patients had been treated with checkpoint inhibitors. Three dose-escalation patients achieved partial responses, one with hepatocellular carcinoma and two with cutaneous melanoma. Peripheral TCRbeta sequencing was intended to test whether TCR sequence diversity was altered and clonal T-cell expansion was caused by ivuxolimab. The paper describes the monotherapy dose-escalation part (N = 52 patients) of the phase I trial of ivuxolimab. The paper's findings and limits, for the study overall: In the 0.1-3.0 mg/kg groups, partial responders were among the patients with the lowest normalized peripheral clonal expansion, particularly in CD8+ T cells. Low levels of normalized T-cell clonal expansion were also seen in some nonresponding patients. After ivuxolimab, more expanded clones were found on average in CD8+ T cells than in CD4+ T cells. The antigen specificity of the clonally expanded peripheral T cells was not determined. At doses from 0.1 to 3.0 mg/kg, clonal expansion was seen in both CD4+ and CD8+ blood T cells between baseline and week 6.

Points on this clone: The clone's antigen remains unknown. Base-call qualities are not available, and no considerably larger clone is one nucleotide away.

The trial excluded patients who had a history of autoimmune disease or were on systemic immunosuppression. Peripheral blood for TCR sequencing was drawn from every dose cohort at baseline, at cycle 4 day 1 and at cycle 7 day 1. The samples were drawn from a first-in-human, open-label, multicenter phase I dose-escalation trial of ivuxolimab. Adults with locally advanced or metastatic head and neck squamous cell, hepatocellular, melanoma or renal cell carcinoma were enrolled in the trial. CD4+ and CD8+ T cells were sorted separately from peripheral blood before TCR sequencing. For sequencing of the TCRbeta CDR3 region, genomic DNA was extracted from the sorted cells. TCRbeta CDR3 regions were sequenced using the immunoSEQ Assay. TCRdb's version of the immuneACCESS table is confined to in-frame rearrangements and falls short of the full clone set. An unresolved V gene accounts for under half of the shortfall where checked; the remainder is of unknown origin. The sample table records approximately 86,000 clones; roughly nine tenths of these occur just once. Around 1.1% of the sample rests with the top ten.

The germline V gene provides CDR1 MNHNS and CDR2 SASEGT. From V the trimming removes 2 bases and from J it removes 5 bases, while the gene matches leave 9 bases of the junction unaccounted for. The CDR3 measures 16 amino acids from cysteine to phenylalanine. Just CDR3 DNA is preserved here, 48 bases in frame from base 1. The rearranged segments are TRBV6-1 and TRBJ2-7; TRBD1 fits 10 bases in the junction. This receptor was identified in an adult with an advanced solid tumor such as melanoma, head and neck, liver or kidney cancer. The sample consisted of CD4+ or CD8+ T cells sorted from blood, taken in a trial of the OX40 agonist ivuxolimab. DNA sequence: TGTGCCAGCAGTGAACGAAGGGGACAGGGGTTCAACGAGCAGTACTTC. Translated, this gives CASSERRGQGFNEQYF.